The 19 T cell receptor beta chains in this list originate from one sample, sequenced in a study of blood T cells in healthy people across ages. Primers used in a second PCR of about 6 to 11 cycles were a sample-barcoded 5' primer and a J-beta primer mix. TCRdb passed the 5' RACE reads through MiXCR, listing each CDR3 protein once. The sample lists roughly 700,000 distinct CDR3 sequences, roughly 50% occurring once. Sequencing was performed on blood. The receptors originated from a woman aged 60-75 years in good health.

The chain is built from TRBV5-5 and TRBJ2-7, with 8 bases aligning to TRBD1. Gene TRBJ2-5 matches the end of the DNA better, so the J call may be wrong. This CDR3 region has 15 residues. Germline lookup yields CDR1 SGHKS and CDR2 YYEKEE (reference sequence). The CDR3 DNA follows: TGTGCCAGCAGCCCAGGACAGGGCGGTAGGGAGACCCAGTACTTC. Translated, it gives CASSPGQGGRETQYF.

This clonotype was detected a few times. The chain uses TRBV29-1 and TRBJ2-1; D tentatively reads TRBD1 or TRBD2 (5 bases each). V lost 5 bases and J 6 bases, leaving 14 bases between the germline ends. There are 13 residues in the CDR3. Germline lookup yields CDR1 SQVTM and CDR2 ANQGSEA. The CDR3 loop reads CSVLRGSSNEQFF. The CDR3 coding sequence is TGCAGCGTTCTGAGGGGTAGCTCCAATGAGCAGTTCTTC.

The CDR3 is CASSLGLTGSGYTF. CDR3 coding DNA: TGTGCCAGCAGCTTAGGCCTTACAGGGTCTGGCTACACCTTC. The chain combines TRBV7-9 with TRBJ1-2; maybe TRBD1 (6 bases). Trimming took off 1 base at V and 7 bases at J, with 13 bases between the two ends. The CDR3 sequence is 14 residues long. In germline, CDR1 is SEHNR, CDR2 FQNEAQ (reference sequence).

The chain employs TRBV15 and TRBJ2-5, with D possibly TRBD2 on 6 matching bases. V shed 5 bases and J shed 1 base, with 14 bases lying between them. The CDR3 is 15 residues long. In germline, CDR1 is LNHNV, CDR2 YYDKDF (reference sequence). The CDR3 nucleotides read TGTGCCACCAGCCGGGTGGGGGGAGTCCAAGAGACCCAGTACTTC. Its translation is CATSRVGGVQETQYF. Combining the CDR3 with reference TRBV15 and TRBJ2-5 gives the whole variable domain DAMVIQNPRYQVTQFGKPVTLSCSQTLNHNVMYWYQQKSSQAPKLLFHYYDKDFNNEADTPDNFQSRRPNTSFCFLDIRSPGLGDTAMYLCATSRVGGVQETQYFGPGTRLLVL.

This chain connects TRBV7-8 to TRBJ2-7, with 10 positions matching TRBD1. CDR1 and CDR2 from the germline V gene are SGHVS and FQNEAQ. The junction had 11 bases not matched to a gene; V was cut back by 6 bases and J by 3 bases. The CDR3 spans 16 residues. CDR3: CASSSHRDRGFYEQYF. The CDR3 DNA follows: TGTGCCAGCAGTTCGCACCGGGACAGGGGCTTCTACGAGCAGTACTTC. The full variable domain, with the rest looked up from reference TRBV7-8 and TRBJ2-7, is GAGVSQSPRYKVAKRGQDVALRCDPISGHVSLFWYQQALGQGPEFLTYFQNEAQLDKSGLPSDRFFAERPEGSVSTLKIQRTQQEDSAVYLCASSSHRDRGFYEQYFGPGTRLTVT.

This clonotype showed up just once. CDR3 nucleotide sequence: TGTGCCAGCAGCCCTTACAGGAACACCGGGGAGCTGTTTTTT. Translated, it gives CASSPYRNTGELFF. This chain joins TRBV3-1 and TRBJ2-2; D not resolved. There are 14 residues in the CDR3. Germline-derived CDR1 and CDR2 are LGHDT and YNNKEL (reference sequence). Trimming removed 4 bases at V and 1 base at J, with 7 bases between.

This clonotype was seen only a few times. The rearrangement uses TRBV28 and TRBJ2-4, with a tentative D call TRBD1 (6 bases). CDR1 is MDHEN and CDR2 is SYDVKM in the germline V gene. The CDR3 extends over 11 amino acids. V shed 4 bases and J shed 13 bases, with 11 bases lying between them. CDR3 bases: TGTGCCAGCAGTTGGATCGGACAGCAGTACTTC. This sequence encodes CASSWIGQQYF.

V and J are TRBV27 and TRBJ2-1; 8 positions agree with TRBD2. Germline trimming cut 0 bases from V and 3 bases from J; bases unmatched to any gene: 4. CDR3 length equals 16 residues. Per the germline V gene, CDR1 is MNHEY and CDR2 is SMNVEV (reference sequence). CDR3 protein: CASSLSLAGNYNEQFF. The CDR3 nucleotides are TGTGCCAGCAGTTTATCTTTAGCGGGGAACTACAATGAGCAGTTCTTC.

The rearrangement joins TRBV3-1 to TRBJ2-3; D not resolved. V dropped 0 bases and J dropped 7 bases, with 11 bases sitting between them. The CDR3 covers 14 residues. Per the germline V gene, CDR1 is LGHDT and CDR2 is YNNKEL (reference sequence). The CDR3 is CASSQDAAGYTQYF. CDR3 sequence (DNA): TGTGCCAGCAGCCAAGATGCGGCAGGATATACGCAGTATTTT.

The V and J genes are TRBV20-1 and TRBJ2-3; TRBD2 might be the D (5 bases). Germline CDR1 and CDR2: DFQATT and SNEGSKA (reference sequence). The ends were cut back, 0 bases at V and 2 bases at J, with 15 bases in the middle. The CDR3 totals 16 residues. CDR3 sequence reads: CSARDSRVAHTDTQYF. CDR3 sequence (DNA): TGCAGTGCTAGAGATTCCCGGGTAGCGCACACAGATACGCAGTATTTT.

Of note for this clonotype: A much larger clone is a single base away; this may be a read error. This chain connects TRBV20-1 to TRBJ2-1; 12 bases are a match to TRBD2. Near its end, the DNA agrees better with TRBJ2-7, so the J call may be wrong. CDR3 size: 17 residues. Germline V gene sequence: CDR1 DFQATT, CDR2 SNEGSKA (reference sequence). In DNA form, the CDR3 reads TGCAGTGCTCAGAACGGACTAGCGGGGAGCTCCTACAATGAGCAGTACTTC. It yields the protein CSAQNGLAGSSYNEQYF.

The chain recombines TRBV7-2 with TRBJ1-5; perhaps TRBD1 as D (5 bases). The CDR3 covers 16 residues. V was clipped by 5 bases and J by 3 bases, with 17 bases between them. Germline V gene data show CDR1 as SGHTA and CDR2 as FQGNSA. The CDR3 DNA is TGTGCCAGCAGCCTTGCCCAACGGGGCCCCAATCAGCCCCAGCATTTT. It encodes CASSLAQRGPNQPQHF. Using reference TRBV7-2 and TRBJ1-5 for the parts outside the CDR3, the full variable domain is GAGVSQSPSNKVTEKGKDVELRCDPISGHTALYWYRQSLGQGLEFLIYFQGNSAPDKSGLPSDRFSAERTGGSVSTLTIQRTQQEDSAVYLCASSLAQRGPNQPQHFGDGTRLSIL.

The V gene is TRBV20-1, the J gene TRBJ2-7; the match to TRBD2 covers 9 bases. This CDR3 spans 14 amino acids. Germline-derived CDR1 and CDR2 are DFQATT and SNEGSKA (reference sequence). The V segment lost 6 bases and the J segment 6 bases; nucleotides outside the gene matches: 12. CDR3 in DNA: TGCAGTGCCAGGAAGGCTAGCGGGACCGGCGAGCAGTACTTC. Its translation: CSARKASGTGEQYF.

V usage is TRBV7-2 and J usage is TRBJ2-3, with 7 nucleotides matching TRBD2. The CDR3 has 15 amino acids. J gave up 4 bases and V 4 bases, and 8 bases lay outside the gene matches. Germline V lookup: CDR1 SGHTA, CDR2 FQGNSA. CDR3 sequence: CASSSEGGPSDTQYF. CDR3 nucleotide sequence: TGTGCCAGCAGCTCCGAGGGAGGGCCCTCAGATACGCAGTATTTT.

The chain combines TRBV5-5 with TRBJ1-2; unclear D gene. Germline V gene lookup returns CDR1 SGHKS and CDR2 YYEKEE (reference sequence). V gave up 4 bases and J gave up 7 bases, with 14 bases separating them. CDR3 length: 13 amino acids. CDR3 sequence (DNA): TGTGCCAGCAGCGCACCGGTCCGCGGTGGCTACACCTTC. It yields the protein CASSAPVRGGYTF.

This clonotype has a handful of counts. V and J are TRBV5-1 and TRBJ1-4, with a weak D call TRBD1 (5 bases). The germline V gene has CDR1 SGHRS and CDR2 YFSETQ. CDR3 size: 15 residues. V was cut by 0 bases and J by 6 bases, with 12 bases left in between. This CDR3 is CASSLGGREHEKLFF. The CDR3 region has the DNA TGCGCCAGCAGCTTGGGAGGCAGGGAACATGAAAAACTGTTTTTT.

A few counts support this clonotype. The rearrangement joins TRBV20-1 to TRBJ1-4, with D maybe TRBD1 (6 bases). The CDR3 length is 14 residues. CDR1 is DFQATT, CDR2 SNEGSKA, per germline (reference sequence). Deletions cut 6 bases from V and 8 bases from J, with 19 bases between. The CDR3 DNA sequence: TGCAGTGCCCTCGGGGCACAGGGTGGGGAAAAACTGTTTTTT. Translated: CSALGAQGGEKLFF.

With regard to this clonotype: A much larger clone sits a single nucleotide away, making a read error possible. The J gene is TRBJ2-1, the V gene TRBV20-1; D is unresolved. With the DNA end fitting TRBJ2-7 better, the J assignment may be wrong. The CDR3 extends over 14 amino acids. CDR1 is DFQATT, CDR2 SNEGSKA, per germline (reference sequence). The CDR3 nucleotides read TGCAGTGCTAGCCCCATTCCTACTTACAATGAGCAGTACTTC. This translates into CSASPIPTYNEQYF.

This chain uses TRBV18 with TRBJ2-1; 10 nucleotides line up with TRBD2. The ends lost 3 bases at V and 7 bases at J; junction bases unmatched: 6. Germline loops: CDR1 KGHSH, CDR2 LQKENI. This CDR3 has 15 residues. CDR3 sequence reads: CASSPSSGSGNEQFF. The CDR3 DNA reads as TGTGCCAGCTCACCCTCTAGCGGGAGTGGGAATGAGCAGTTCTTC.